Included here is one T cell receptor beta chain sequence, with context. Germline CDR1 MDHEN, CDR2 SYDVKM. The CDR3 has 15 residues. V shed 3 bases, J shed 5 bases, and the junction held 7 bases outside the gene matches. This specimen comes from a study of shared clonotypes between healthy human individuals. Assay: immunoSEQ multiplex PCR; the TCRdb copy retains only in-frame clones and omits some. The sample records 75,000 to 100,000 clones, roughly 50% being singletons. The chain employs TRBV28 and TRBJ2-1; 7 bases agree with TRBD2. The origin of this receptor is a woman aged 35 to 49 in good health. Some clones in this sample may be carry-over from other donors' samples. The sequenced sample consisted of PBMCs. CDR3 region: CASSFPSGPDNEQFF. The CDR3, as DNA: TGTGCCAGCAGTTTCCCTAGCGGCCCCGACAATGAGCAGTTCTTC.